The 17 T cell receptor beta chains below were found in one sample sequenced in a study of CD8 T cells in ankylosing spondylitis. Findings and limits, study-wide: What seemed typical of ankylosing spondylitis blood was a TCR beta motif built from about 8 highly homologous variants.

TCRdb ran MiXCR on the 5' RACE reads and lists one entry per CDR3 protein. This sample has more than 250,000 distinct CDR3 sequences; under 8.5% occur once, and the top ten carry about 14%. The antigens these receptors bind are not known. Sequencing used blood, either unsorted or a sorted T cell fraction (not recorded which). The receptors were sampled from a male donor with ankylosing spondylitis.

This clonotype was detected many times. Here the CDR3 DNA reads TGTGCCAGCATCGGCGGGAGTATCGACAATGAGCAGTTCTTC. Protein product: CASIGGSIDNEQFF. V usage is TRBV6-2 or TRBV6-3 and J usage is TRBJ2-1; 7 positions agree with TRBD2. From germline, CDR1 is MNHEY and CDR2 SVGEGT. Unmatched junction bases numbered 8, after V lost 7 bases and J lost 5 bases. The CDR3 covers 14 residues.

Only a few counts were recorded for this clonotype. An end of the junction differs from the germline gene, which may be a read error. CDR3 sequence (DNA): TGCGCCAGCAGCCCCAAACAGGCGATCTCCCACAATGAGCAGTTCTTC. Its translation: CASSPKQAISHNEQFF. The chain has TRBV4-1 and TRBJ2-1, with D maybe TRBD1 (5 bases). Germline CDR1 is MGHRA and CDR2 is YSYEKL. The CDR3 spans 16 residues.

The gene calls are TRBV3-1 and TRBJ2-5; 8 nucleotides line up with TRBD2. This CDR3 has 17 amino acids. Trimming at V came to 1 base and at J to 2 bases, leaving 9 bases not matched to a gene. The germline CDR1 and CDR2 sequences are LGHDT and YNNKEL (reference sequence). CDR3: CASSQGAPASGQETQYF. The CDR3 DNA is TGTGCCAGCAGCCAAGGGGCCCCCGCTAGCGGGCAAGAGACCCAGTACTTC.

This clonotype was seen more than once but under ten times. The rearrangement joins TRBV28 to TRBJ2-3, with D tentatively TRBD2 (7 bases). Germline V gene lookup returns CDR1 MDHEN and CDR2 SYDVKM. The CDR3 is 14 residues long. The V gene lost 4 bases and the J gene lost 2 bases, with 10 bases spanning the gap. The CDR3 sequence: CASSWRGPTDTQYF. The CDR3 DNA is TGTGCCAGCAGTTGGCGGGGGCCCACAGATACGCAGTATTTT.

This clonotype was observed at least ten times. The chain couples TRBV29-1 to TRBJ2-1; D possibly corresponds to TRBD1 (5 bases). CDR1 and CDR2 from the germline V gene are SQVTM and ANQGSEA. The CDR3 totals 14 residues. Trimming removed 4 bases from V and 3 bases from J, with 13 bases in between. The DNA for the CDR3 is TGCAGCGTTGGTTCAGGGCTATACTACAATGAGCAGTTCTTC. Translating it yields CSVGSGLYYNEQFF.

This chain joins TRBV24-1 and TRBJ2-7; TRBD1 matches 7 bases. Germline lookup yields CDR1 KGHDR and CDR2 SFDVKD. V dropped 7 bases and J dropped 2; count of bases not matched to a gene: 13. The CDR3 spans 16 residues. The CDR3 bases are TGTGCCACCAGAGAGGAATGGGACAGAAAGGCCTACGAGCAGTACTTC. Protein sequence: CATREEWDRKAYEQYF.

This clonotype was seen at least ten times. The chain has TRBV4-3 and TRBJ2-2; possibly TRBD1 or TRBD2 for D (7 bases each). Per the germline V gene, CDR1 is LGHNA and CDR2 is YSLEER. Trimming stripped 1 base from V and 5 bases from J, with 11 bases between. The CDR3 spans 15 residues. For the CDR3, the DNA is TGCGCCAGCAGCCAAGGACAGGGAGGGACCGGGGAGCTGTTTTTT. Protein: CASSQGQGGTGELFF.

This clonotype was detected only a few times. The chain couples TRBV20-1 to TRBJ2-7, with 8 bases aligning to TRBD2. CDR3 length: 17 amino acids. The germline V gene encodes CDR1 DFQATT and CDR2 SNEGSKA (reference sequence). Trimming took 3 bases from V and 7 from J; bases not matched to a gene: 20. The CDR3 nucleotides are TGCAGTGCTAGCTCCAGGGGCGGGAGGCTCAACCAGGGAGAGCAGTACTTC. This sequence encodes CSASSRGGRLNQGEQYF.

CDR3 DNA: TGCGCCAGCAGCTTTCCTCGGACCTACAATGAGCAGTTCTTC. Its protein is CASSFPRTYNEQFF. The genes are TRBV5-1 and TRBJ2-1; no definite D call. This CDR3 is 14 amino acids long. Germline loops: CDR1 SGHRS, CDR2 YFSETQ. V was pared by 2 bases and J by 2 bases, with 8 bases between.

The chain has TRBV28 and TRBJ2-7; D possibly corresponds to TRBD1 (6 bases). There are 14 residues in the CDR3. With 10 bases removed from V and 2 bases from J, the gap between germline ends came to 18 bases. Per germline, CDR1 MDHEN and CDR2 SYDVKM. The CDR3 DNA reads as TGTGCCACAGGGGTAACACCAAACACCTACGAGCAGTACTTC. It specifies CATGVTPNTYEQYF.

In its sample, this clonotype was seen many times. The chain recombines TRBV5-1 with TRBJ2-6; D gene ambiguous. With 6 bases removed from V and 0 bases from J, the gap between germline ends came to 13 bases. Germline loops: CDR1 SGHRS, CDR2 YFSETQ. The CDR3 spans 16 residues. The CDR3 sequence: CASNMGIASGANVLTF. The CDR3 coding sequence is TGCGCCAGCAACATGGGGATAGCCTCTGGGGCCAACGTCCTGACTTTC.

Notes on this clonotype: Relative to the germline gene, one junction end is altered; a read error may explain this. This sequence joins TRBV7-9 and TRBJ2-4; 10 bases line up with TRBD1. Germline V gene lookup returns CDR1 SEHNR and CDR2 FQNEAQ (reference sequence). CDR3 length equals 15 residues. CDR3 residues: CASSSGTGEENIKYF. Here the CDR3 DNA reads TGTGCCAGCAGCTCCGGGACAGGGGAAGAAAACATTAAGTACTTC.

The genes are TRBV24-1 and TRBJ2-2; 7 bases line up with TRBD1. Unmatched junction bases numbered 5, after V lost 1 base and J lost 4 bases. The germline CDR1 and CDR2 sequences are KGHDR and SFDVKD. The CDR3 totals 16 residues. The CDR3 DNA reads as TGTGCCACCAGTGATTTAGGCAGGGGGAGCACCGGGGAGCTGTTTTTT. Residues: CATSDLGRGSTGELFF.

This clonotype was detected only a few times. The V and J genes are TRBV19 and TRBJ1-5; TRBD1 might be the D (5 bases). Germline loops: CDR1 LNHDA, CDR2 SQIVND (reference sequence). CDR3 length: 15 residues. V dropped 4 bases and J dropped 1 base, with 11 bases sitting between them. CDR3 bases: TGTGCCAGTAGTACCACCGGGGGAAGCAATCAGCCCCAGCATTTT. Protein product: CASSTTGGSNQPQHF.

This clonotype was seen only a few times. The rearrangement uses TRBV11-3 and TRBJ2-3, with D tentatively TRBD2 (6 bases). The length of the CDR3 is 16 residues. The germline CDR1 and CDR2 sequences are SGHNT and YENEEA. Trimming took off 5 bases at V and 2 bases at J, with 17 bases between the two ends. CDR3 DNA: TGTGCCAGCAGCGGTCATCCGGGAGCCGACACAGATACGCAGTATTTT. Translated, it gives CASSGHPGADTDTQYF.

The chain links TRBV6-2 or TRBV6-3 to TRBJ2-7; no clear D gene. The CDR3 consists of 12 residues. Germline V lookup: CDR1 MNHEY, CDR2 SVGEGT. Trimming took off 6 bases at V and 2 bases at J, with 8 bases between the two ends. The CDR3 is CASRSQTYEQYF. The CDR3 DNA is TGTGCCAGCAGGAGTCAAACCTACGAGCAGTACTTC.

The chain combines TRBV29-1 with TRBJ2-7; 8 bases are a match to TRBD2. V trimming: 5 bases; J trimming: 3 bases; junction bases outside the gene matches: 6. This CDR3 spans 13 amino acids. CDR1 SQVTM and CDR2 ANQGSEA come from the germline V gene. The CDR3: CSVISGSIYEQYF. The CDR3 region has the DNA TGCAGCGTTATCAGCGGGAGTATCTACGAGCAGTACTTC.